One sample yielded the 22 T cell receptor beta chains listed below, sequenced in a study of T cells in Graves' hyperthyroidism and ophthalmopathy. Amplification of TCR beta CDR3 regions was performed using RNA transcripts as template. With the HTBI primer set, the TCR CDR3 went through a first round of RT-PCR. TCRdb reprocessed the multiplex PCR reads with MiXCR, giving one entry per CDR3 protein. The repertoire holds approximately 380,000 distinct CDR3 sequences, with over 11% as singletons. The sample was blood. These receptors were taken from a man aged 45 to 65 with Graves' ophthalmopathy.

This clonotype was seen many times. Germline is not matched at one junction end, which may reflect a read error. The chain has TRBV11-2 and TRBJ2-7, with D uncertain. Germline V gives CDR1 SGHAT, CDR2 FQNNGV. The CDR3 is 11 residues long. CDR3 region: CASSLADEQYF. CDR3 coding DNA: TGTGCCAGCAGTTTAGCCGACGAGCAGTACTTC. The whole variable domain, filled in from reference TRBV11-2 and TRBJ2-7, reads EAGVAQSPRYKIIEKRQSVAFWCNPISGHATLYWYQQILGQGPKLLIQFQNNGVVDDSQLPKDRFSAERLKGVDSTLKIQPAKLEDSAVYLCASSLADEQYFGPGTRLTVT.

Only a few counts were recorded for this clonotype. The chain carries TRBV4-1 and TRBJ2-2, with D possibly matching TRBD2 (5 bases). V was clipped by 0 bases and J by 1 base, with 12 bases between them. In germline, CDR1 is MGHRA, CDR2 YSYEKL. The CDR3 extends over 17 amino acids. In DNA form, the CDR3 reads TGCGCCAGCAGCCAAGACGTAGGCGGGCGGAACACCGGGGAGCTGTTTTTT. Translating gives CASSQDVGGRNTGELFF.

This clonotype was seen only a few times. This chain links TRBV6-1 with TRBJ1-1; no definite D call. The CDR3 is 14 amino acids. Trimming took 2 bases from V and 1 from J, leaving 8 bases between them. Germline values: CDR1 MNHNS, CDR2 SASEGT. CDR3 loop: CASSERMQNTEAFF. CDR3 coding DNA: TGTGCCAGCAGTGAACGGATGCAGAACACTGAAGCTTTCTTT.

This clonotype has ten or more counts. The rearrangement uses TRBV15 and TRBJ2-7; TRBD2 aligns across 9 bases. The CDR3 loop spans 14 amino acids. Trimming took 5 bases from V and 4 from J; bases not matched to a gene: 6. In germline, CDR1 is LNHNV, CDR2 YYDKDF (reference sequence). CDR3 DNA: TGTGCCACCAGCCCTGGCGGGAGGGCTTACGAGCAGTACTTC. It translates to CATSPGGRAYEQYF.

There are many counts of this clonotype. The chain joins TRBV11-2 to TRBJ2-7; TRBD1 might be the D (6 bases). The V and J ends lost 1 base and 2 bases respectively, with 9 bases between them. CDR1 SGHAT and CDR2 FQNNGV come from the germline V gene. This CDR3 is built from 14 residues. The CDR3 loop is CASSLAPGAYEQYF. As DNA, the CDR3 is TGTGCCAGCAGCTTAGCCCCAGGGGCCTACGAGCAGTACTTC.

This clonotype was detected only a few times. A read error is possible here, since a much larger clone lies one base away. This chain uses TRBV20-1 with TRBJ2-7, with TRBD1 identical over 12 bases. This CDR3 comprises 13 residues. CDR1 is DFQATT, CDR2 SNEGSKA, per germline (reference sequence). As DNA, the CDR3 is TGCAGTGCCGCCGGGACAGGGGGCTACGAGCGGTACTTC. This codes for CSAAGTGGYERYF.

Ten or more counts support this clonotype. This chain links TRBV2 with TRBJ2-3; 9 bases match TRBD2. This CDR3 contains 14 residues. After removal of 6 bases from V and 2 bases from J, the junction contained 3 bases not matched to a gene. CDR1 and CDR2 from the germline V gene are SNHLY and FYNNEI. CDR3: CASRAGGLTDTQYF. In nucleotides, the CDR3 is TGTGCCAGCAGAGCGGGAGGTCTCACAGATACGCAGTATTTT. Together with reference TRBV2 and TRBJ2-3, the CDR3 gives the full variable domain: EPEVTQTPSHQVTQMGQEVILRCVPISNHLYFYWYRQILGQKVEFLVSFYNNEISEKSEIFDDQFSVERPDGSNFTLKIRSTKLEDSAMYFCASRAGGLTDTQYFGPGTRLTVL.

This clonotype was counted only a few times. The CDR3 DNA sequence: TGTGCCAGCAGCGTAGGAGGGACTGGAAACATTCAGTACTTC. Translation: CASSVGGTGNIQYF. The chain carries TRBV9 and TRBJ2-4, with D possibly being TRBD2 (6 bases). Looked up from germline, CDR1 is SGDLS and CDR2 is YYNGEE. This CDR3 has 14 amino acids. V shed 0 bases and J shed 6 bases, with 10 bases lying between them.

This clonotype has just a few counts. The gene calls are TRBV29-1 and TRBJ2-4, with 10 positions matching TRBD1. Germline CDR1 reads SQVTM; CDR2 reads ANQGSEA. CDR3 length equals 14 residues. V lost 7 bases to trimming and J lost 5 bases; unmatched junction nucleotides: 8. CDR3 amino acids: CSAQRGTGENIQYF. The CDR3 coding sequence is TGCAGCGCGCAAAGAGGGACAGGGGAAAACATTCAGTACTTC. Full variable domain (outside the CDR3, taken from reference TRBV29-1 and TRBJ2-4): SAVISQKPSRDICQRGTSLTIQCQVDSQVTMMFWYRQQPGQSLTLIATANQGSEATYESGFVIDKFPISRPNLTFSTLTVSNMSPEDSSIYLCSAQRGTGENIQYFGAGTRLSVL.

This clonotype was counted only a few times. This rearrangement joins TRBV18 to TRBJ2-3; D may be TRBD1 (5 bases). Germline-derived CDR1 and CDR2 are KGHSH and LQKENI. This CDR3 spans 14 amino acids. V was shortened by 0 bases and J by 10 bases, with 14 bases between the two germline ends. The CDR3 sequence: CASSPPDTRGPQYF. In DNA form, the CDR3 reads TGTGCCAGCTCACCACCGGACACCAGAGGTCCGCAGTATTTT.

This clonotype has at least ten counts. V is TRBV27 and J is TRBJ2-5, with 9 bases lining up with TRBD2. This CDR3 comprises 15 residues. J gave up 6 bases and V 4 bases, and 9 bases lay outside the gene matches. Per germline, CDR1 MNHEY and CDR2 SMNVEV (reference sequence). CDR3 coding DNA: TGTGCCAGCAGTTCCCCGCGGGAGGGCCCAAAGACCCAGTACTTC. Its protein is CASSSPREGPKTQYF.

This clonotype was found many times. The chain links TRBV15 to TRBJ2-4; 9 positions agree with TRBD2. V was clipped by 2 bases and J by 1 base; unmatched bases: 3. Germline V gives CDR1 LNHNV, CDR2 YYDKDF (reference sequence). This CDR3 comprises 16 residues. The CDR3 coding sequence is TGTGCCACCAGCAGACTAGCGGGAATTGCCAAAAACATTCAGTACTTC. Amino acids: CATSRLAGIAKNIQYF.

This clonotype has a handful of counts. This rearrangement joins TRBV7-6 to TRBJ2-3; D gene ambiguous. Germline lookup yields CDR1 SGHVS and CDR2 FNYEAQ. CDR3 size: 11 residues. The V end was cut by 5 bases, the J end by 8 bases, with 8 bases between. CDR3 in amino acids: CASSTSTTQYF. The CDR3 DNA reads TGTGCCAGCAGCACCTCAACTACGCAGTATTTT.

This clonotype was seen many times. The chain is built from TRBV5-1 and TRBJ2-1; D gene ambiguous. V was clipped by 7 bases and J by 0 bases, with 5 bases between them. CDR1 is SGHRS and CDR2 is YFSETQ in the germline V gene. The CDR3 has 12 amino acids. Here the CDR3 reads CASGYSYNEQFF. The CDR3 region has the DNA TGCGCCAGCGGTTACTCCTACAATGAGCAGTTCTTC. The variable domain in full, completed from reference TRBV5-1 and TRBJ2-1, reads KAGVTQTPRYLIKTRGQQVTLSCSPISGHRSVSWYQQTPGQGLQFLFEYFSETQRNKGNFPGRFSGRQFSNSRSEMNVSTLELGDSALYLCASGYSYNEQFFGPGTRLTVL.

J is TRBJ2-5 and V is TRBV5-1; TRBD1 matches at 9 bases. The CDR3 length is 18 residues. The germline CDR1 and CDR2 sequences are SGHRS and YFSETQ. Germline trimming cut 4 bases from V and 2 bases from J; bases unmatched to any gene: 15. CDR3 region: CASSRLDRDRVRQETQYF. CDR3 coding DNA: TGCGCCAGCAGCCGGTTGGACCGGGACAGGGTTCGGCAAGAGACCCAGTACTTC.

Notes on this clonotype: This likely traces to a read error, being one base from a far larger clone. The chain recombines TRBV5-4 with TRBJ2-3; no firm D call. Trimming cost V 4 bases and J 0 bases, with 3 bases left between them. Germline CDR1 and CDR2: SGHNT and YYREEE (reference sequence). There are 12 residues in the CDR3. The CDR3 region has the DNA TGTGCCAGCAGCATGAGCACAGATACGCAGTATTTT. This translates into CASSMSTDTQYF.

The table lists this clonotype with many counts. This rearrangement joins TRBV3-1 to TRBJ1-2; no clear D. The CDR3 length is 13 residues. From germline, CDR1 is LGHDT and CDR2 YNNKEL (reference sequence). V lost 0 bases and J lost 10, with 12 bases in between. The DNA for the CDR3 is TGTGCCAGCAGCCAAGAGGTCCCGGCGGACTACACCTTC. Translating gives CASSQEVPADYTF.

On this clonotype itself: This may stem from a read error, because a much larger clone lies one nucleotide away. Without the conserved terminal phenylalanine or tryptophan, this CDR3 likely stems from a read error. The chain uses TRBV5-1 and TRBJ1-2, with 10 bases matching TRBD1. The CDR3 extends over 14 amino acids. The germline gives CDR1 SGHRS, CDR2 YFSETQ. The junction had 4 bases not matched to a gene; V was cut back by 4 bases and J by 4 bases. The DNA of the CDR3 is TGCGCCAGCAGCGACCGACAGGGGGCCTATGGCTACACCATC. Translating it yields CASSDRQGAYGYTI.

The J gene is TRBJ2-7, the V gene TRBV28; the D call may be TRBD1 or TRBD2 (5 bases each). The germline V gene has CDR1 MDHEN and CDR2 SYDVKM. Trimming shortened V by 8 bases and J by 0 bases, and 14 bases separated the two germline ends. The CDR3 is 14 amino acids. The CDR3 nucleotides are TGTGCCAGCCGAACCGGGGCCGACTCCTACGAGCAGTACTTC. Amino acid sequence: CASRTGADSYEQYF. The entire variable domain, with the rest obtained from reference TRBV28 and TRBJ2-7, is as follows: DVKVTQSSRYLVKRTGEKVFLECVQDMDHENMFWYRQDPGLGLRLIYFSYDVKMKEKGDIPEGYSVSREKKERFSLILESASTNQTSMYLCASRTGADSYEQYFGPGTRLTVT.

The rearrangement joins TRBV4-2 to TRBJ2-3; 12 bases map to TRBD2. The length of the CDR3 is 16 residues. The V gene end was trimmed by 4 bases and the J gene end by 3 bases; junction bases not matched to a gene: 5. Germline V gene lookup returns CDR1 LGHNA and CDR2 YNFKEQ. CDR3 protein: CASSPAGTSGTDTQYF. CDR3 coding DNA: TGTGCCAGCAGCCCAGCCGGGACTAGCGGGACAGATACGCAGTATTTT.

About this clonotype: A much larger clone is a single base away; this may be a read error. This chain uses TRBV20-1 with TRBJ2-7; 7 positions agree with TRBD2. The germline CDR1 and CDR2 sequences are DFQATT and SNEGSKA (reference sequence). The CDR3 loop spans 12 amino acids. In DNA form, the CDR3 reads TGCAGTGCCAATAGCGGGTCCTACGGGCAGTACTTC. Translated: CSANSGSYGQYF.

There are many counts of this clonotype. This chain joins TRBV7-2 and TRBJ2-1, with 11 bases matching TRBD2. Trimming removed 5 bases from V and 7 bases from J; junction bases left unmatched: 10. CDR3 size: 16 residues. The germline CDR1 and CDR2 sequences are SGHTA and FQGNSA. Here the CDR3 DNA reads TGTGCCAGCAGCCGAAGTAGCGGGAGGGCCGGGAATGAGCAGTTCTTC. Translated: CASSRSSGRAGNEQFF.